Below, one T cell receptor beta chain is given with its context. Its target is not known. The data stem from a study of beta chain features in type 1 diabetes. Expressed TCRB transcripts were sequenced because the isolated RNA had all been reverse transcribed beforehand. Some clones are missing from TCRdb's copy, which holds only in-frame ones; the method was immunoSEQ multiplex PCR. The sample lists roughly 130,000 clones; 9% to 9.5% were seen once. Study-level points and caveats: PCR, the amplification step, might favor shorter templates, equally in patients and controls.

CDR1 is SGHRS and CDR2 is YFSETQ in the germline V gene. The CDR3 extends over 13 amino acids. The V end was cut by 2 bases, the J end by 5 bases, with 8 bases between. The sequencing input was central memory CD4+ T cells from blood. The receptor comes from a young man in good health. The chain is built from TRBV5-1 and TRBJ2-4, with D tentatively TRBD1 (6 bases). For the CDR3, the DNA is TGCGCCAGCAGCTTACGGACAGAAAACATTCAGTACTTC. The encoded protein is CASSLRTENIQYF.